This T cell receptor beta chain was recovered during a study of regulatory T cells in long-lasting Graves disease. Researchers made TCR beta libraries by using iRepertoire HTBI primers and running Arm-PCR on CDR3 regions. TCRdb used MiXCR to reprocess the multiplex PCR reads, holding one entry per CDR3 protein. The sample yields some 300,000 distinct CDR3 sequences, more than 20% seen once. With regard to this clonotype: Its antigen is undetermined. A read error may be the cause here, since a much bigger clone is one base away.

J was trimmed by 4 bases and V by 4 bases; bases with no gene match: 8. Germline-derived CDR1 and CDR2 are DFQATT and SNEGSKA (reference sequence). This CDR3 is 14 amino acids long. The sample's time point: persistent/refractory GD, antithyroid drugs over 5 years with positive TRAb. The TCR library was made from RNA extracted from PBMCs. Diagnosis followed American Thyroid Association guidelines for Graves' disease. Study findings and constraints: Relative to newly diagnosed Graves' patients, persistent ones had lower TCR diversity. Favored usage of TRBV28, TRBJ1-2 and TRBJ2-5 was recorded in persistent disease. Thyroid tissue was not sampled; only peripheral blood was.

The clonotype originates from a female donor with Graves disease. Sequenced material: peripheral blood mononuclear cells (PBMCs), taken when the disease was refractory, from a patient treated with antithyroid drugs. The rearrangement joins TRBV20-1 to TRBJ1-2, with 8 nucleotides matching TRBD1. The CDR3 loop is CSATPRTGPYGYTF. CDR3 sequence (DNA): TGCAGTGCTACCCCCAGGACAGGGCCCTATGGCTACACCTTC.